The TCR beta chain under discussion was sequenced for a study of blood T cell repertoires in COVID-19. Study-wide context: Acute and convalescent COVID-19 samples came from the United States, Italy and Spain. PBMCs, B-cell-depleted T cells, or T cells were the source of the cDNA or gDNA that made up the material.

Germline assignment: CDR1 LNHDA and CDR2 SQIVND (reference sequence). With V trimmed by 4 bases and J by 6 bases, 7 bases remained unmatched. The CDR3 is 15 amino acids. Study processing details: Reference gene primer amplification gave nucleated cell count estimates. TCRdb's copy holds only in-frame clones and misses some; the assay was immunoSEQ multiplex PCR. The DNA was the basis for D and trimming; V, J and clone size are from that table. The sample has about 190,000 clones; over 75% are singletons. This clonotype originated in a woman in her 50s with acute or convalescent COVID-19. Sequencing was performed on peripheral blood. This sequence joins TRBV19 and TRBJ2-2, with 8 positions matching TRBD2. For the CDR3, the DNA is TGTGCCAGTAGTACCCCGGGGGGGCCGGCCGGGGAGCTGTTTTTT. Translated: CASSTPGGPAGELFF.